This T cell receptor beta chain was profiled in a study of metastatic and nonmetastatic thyroid tumors. Study overall: The authors compared repertoires across blood and tumor or nodule tissue from malignant and benign thyroid patients.

Original handling: The distant-metastasis classifier for papillary thyroid cancer was built from CDR3 differences across clinicopathological groups. TCRdb re-called clones from the PCR reads using MiXCR. These V and J calls derive from TCRdb rather than the authors' analysis. Here the sample spans about 12,000 clones, under 30% being singletons. Worth noting for this clone: Its antigen is unidentified.

Study-level points and caveats: It was reportedly found that TCR beta diversity was significantly higher in malignant thyroid tumors than in benign nodules, a difference seen in both blood and tumor samples.

Patients had received no treatment of any kind before thyroid surgery. The CDR3 consists of 14 residues. The J segment lost 4 bases and the V segment lost 5 bases, leaving 7 bases of the junction unmatched. Germline CDR1 is MNHNS and CDR2 is SASEGT. The sequenced material came from tumor tissue. The TCR was taken from a female donor with papillary thyroid cancer or a benign thyroid nodule (not recorded which). Some clones in this sample may be carry-over from other donors' samples. The V call is TRBV6-1, the J call TRBJ1-2; 7 nucleotides line up with TRBD1. This CDR3 reads CASSPKRQGYGYTF. CDR3 DNA sequence: TGTGCCAGCAGTCCCAAAAGACAGGGCTATGGCTACACCTTC.